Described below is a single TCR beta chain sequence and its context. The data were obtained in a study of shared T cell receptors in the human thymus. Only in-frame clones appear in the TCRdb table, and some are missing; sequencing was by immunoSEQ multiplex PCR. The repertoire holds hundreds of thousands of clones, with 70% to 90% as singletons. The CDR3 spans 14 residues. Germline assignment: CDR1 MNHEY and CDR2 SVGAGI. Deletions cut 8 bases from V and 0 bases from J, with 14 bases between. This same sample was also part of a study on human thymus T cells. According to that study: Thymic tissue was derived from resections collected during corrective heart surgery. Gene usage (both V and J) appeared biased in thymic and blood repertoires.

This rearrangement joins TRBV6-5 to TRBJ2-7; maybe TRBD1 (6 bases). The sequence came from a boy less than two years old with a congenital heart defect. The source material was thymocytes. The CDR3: CASAGAGSSYEQYF. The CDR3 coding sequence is TGTGCCAGCGCAGGGGCAGGTAGCTCCTACGAGCAGTACTTC.